This T cell receptor (beta chain) was observed in a study of cytotoxic CD8 clonotypes in ibrutinib-treated CLL. Background on the study: Outcomes included roughly 24 partial and 2 complete responses; after median approximately 70 months, 14 stayed remitted and 12 progressed. Study-wide results and caveats: Rising at ibrutinib response, clonality subsequently fell back toward baseline at progression.

On this clone: What it binds is not known.

Germline-derived CDR1 and CDR2 are MNHEY and SMNVEV (reference sequence). The CDR3 is 16 amino acids. Trimming left V 5 bases short and J 0 bases short, with 14 bases between. Using immunoSEQ multiplex PCR, the repertoire was profiled, and TCRdb retains in-frame clones only, with some absent. The sample shows 110,000 to 150,000 clones, about 72% of them seen only once. The chain has TRBV27 and TRBJ1-5, with no clear D. The receptor was derived from a human donor with chronic lymphocytic leukemia. This specimen was PBMCs, taken after 12 months of ibrutinib treatment. CDR3 bases: TGTGCCAGCAGTCCTCGCTCAGGATATAGCAATCAGCCCCAGCATTTT. This encodes CASSPRSGYSNQPQHF.